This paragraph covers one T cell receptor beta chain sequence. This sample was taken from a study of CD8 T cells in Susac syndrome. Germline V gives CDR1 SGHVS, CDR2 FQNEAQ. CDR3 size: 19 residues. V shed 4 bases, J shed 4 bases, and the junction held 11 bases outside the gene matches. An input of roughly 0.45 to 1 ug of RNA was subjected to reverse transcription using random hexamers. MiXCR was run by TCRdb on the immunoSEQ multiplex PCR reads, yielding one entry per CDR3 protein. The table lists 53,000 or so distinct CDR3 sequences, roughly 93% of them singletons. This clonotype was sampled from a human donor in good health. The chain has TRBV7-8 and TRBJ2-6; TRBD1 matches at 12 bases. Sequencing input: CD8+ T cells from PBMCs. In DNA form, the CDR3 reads TGTGCCAGCAGCTGGACCCCGGGACAGGGGGCTTCAGGGGCCAACGTCCTGACTTTC. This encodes CASSWTPGQGASGANVLTF.